Listed below are T cell receptor beta chains from one sample, sequenced in a study of blood T cell repertoires in COVID-19. Sequencing was performed with immunoSEQ multiplex PCR; in TCRdb, only in-frame clones are kept and a portion is missing. The profile shows about 100,000 clones, 75% to 95% of them singletons. Sequences were obtained from peripheral blood. All receptors come from a man in his forties or fifties with acute or convalescent COVID-19. The CDR3 runs from the conserved cysteine through the conserved F or W. A D gene is named only where the DNA matches it firmly. Rows give clone size only sometimes, using once, few, many, or a class for an expanded clone.

j_gene: TRBJ2-3; v_gene: TRBV19; d_gene: TRBD2; abundance: .; CDR3nt: TGTGCCAGGGCTAGCGGGAGGGCCGCAGATACGCAGTATTTT; CDR3aa: CARASGRAADTQYF
j_gene: TRBJ1-3; v_gene: TRBV5-1; d_gene: .; abundance: .; CDR3nt: TGCGCCAGCAGTCTGACGCCACAGACTGGAAACACCATATATTTT; CDR3aa: CASSLTPQTGNTIYF
j_gene: TRBJ2-4; v_gene: TRBV9; d_gene: .; abundance: .; CDR3nt: TGTGCCAGCAGCGTAGACCCAGGGTTAAACATTCAGTACTTC; CDR3aa: CASSVDPGLNIQYF
j_gene: TRBJ2-1; v_gene: TRBV18; d_gene: TRBD2; abundance: .; CDR3nt: TGTGCCAGTCTCACAGGCGGGAGCTCCTACAATGAGCAGTTCTTC; CDR3aa: CASLTGGSSYNEQFF
j_gene: TRBJ2-3; v_gene: TRBV5-1; d_gene: TRBD2; abundance: .; CDR3nt: TGCGCCAGCAGCTTGGGAGGGAGGGGTACAGATACGCAGTATTTT; CDR3aa: CASSLGGRGTDTQYF
j_gene: TRBJ2-1; v_gene: TRBV5-1; d_gene: TRBD2; abundance: .; CDR3nt: TGCGCCAGCAGCTCCCCGGGACTAGCGGGAGATACTCTCGGGGGCAATGAGCAGTTCTTC; CDR3aa: CASSSPGLAGDTLGGNEQFF
j_gene: TRBJ1-2; v_gene: TRBV5-1; d_gene: TRBD1; abundance: .; CDR3nt: TGCGCCAGCAGCTTGACAGGGGGCGGCTATGGCTACACCTTC; CDR3aa: CASSLTGGGYGYTF
j_gene: TRBJ2-1; v_gene: TRBV19; d_gene: TRBD2; abundance: .; CDR3nt: TGTGCCAGTAGTATAGCGGGCGGACTAGCAGGCTACAATGAGCAGTTCTTC; CDR3aa: CASSIAGGLAGYNEQFF
j_gene: TRBJ2-3; v_gene: TRBV23-1; d_gene: .; abundance: .; CDR3nt: TGCGCCAGCAGGTCATTCCTAGGGAGAGGGCACACAGATACGCAGTATTTT; CDR3aa: CASRSFLGRGHTDTQYF
j_gene: TRBJ2-3; v_gene: TRBV5-4; d_gene: .; abundance: .; CDR3nt: TGTGCCAGCAGCTTAGAAGAACTAAGAAATACGCAGTATTTT; CDR3aa: CASSLEELRNTQYF
j_gene: TRBJ2-3; v_gene: TRBV5-8; d_gene: TRBD2; abundance: .; CDR3nt: TGTGCCAGCAGCTTTGGGACTAGCGACAGCACAGATACGCAGTATTTT; CDR3aa: CASSFGTSDSTDTQYF
j_gene: TRBJ1-5; v_gene: TRBV24-1; d_gene: TRBD1; abundance: .; CDR3nt: TGTGCCACCAGTGACCCCGGGACAGGGGGTGACAATCAGCCCCAGCATTTT; CDR3aa: CATSDPGTGGDNQPQHF
j_gene: TRBJ2-1; v_gene: TRBV5-4; d_gene: .; abundance: .; CDR3nt: TGTGCCAGCAGGAGGGACTCCGACACCTACAATGAGCAGTTCTTC; CDR3aa: CASRRDSDTYNEQFF
j_gene: TRBJ1-2; v_gene: TRBV29-1; d_gene: TRBD1; abundance: .; CDR3nt: TGCAGCGTGAGGACAGGCCTTAACTATGGCTACACCTTC; CDR3aa: CSVRTGLNYGYTF
j_gene: TRBJ1-2; v_gene: TRBV18; d_gene: TRBD1; abundance: .; CDR3nt: TGTGCCAGCTCTCTTGACAGGGGGCCCCACTATGGCTACACCTTC; CDR3aa: CASSLDRGPHYGYTF
j_gene: TRBJ2-1; v_gene: TRBV18; d_gene: TRBD1; abundance: .; CDR3nt: TGTGCCAGCTCCGACCAGGGGGCCGACAATGAGCAGTTCTTC; CDR3aa: CASSDQGADNEQFF
j_gene: TRBJ2-7; v_gene: TRBV7-9; d_gene: .; abundance: .; CDR3nt: TGTGCCAGCAGCGCCCGGACTCCCACCTACGAGCAGTACTTC; CDR3aa: CASSARTPTYEQYF
j_gene: TRBJ2-3; v_gene: TRBV30; d_gene: .; abundance: .; CDR3nt: TGTGCCTGGAGCCCCGCCGGAGATACGCAGTATTTT; CDR3aa: CAWSPAGDTQYF
j_gene: TRBJ2-7; v_gene: TRBV29-1; d_gene: TRBD1; abundance: .; CDR3nt: TGCAGCGTTGAAGGGACAGGGGGCCGATACGAGCAGTACTTC; CDR3aa: CSVEGTGGRYEQYF
j_gene: TRBJ2-1; v_gene: TRBV14; d_gene: .; abundance: .; CDR3nt: TGTGCCAGCAGCCAACGTTACAATGAGCAGTTCTTC; CDR3aa: CASSQRYNEQFF
j_gene: TRBJ1-6; v_gene: TRBV11-2; d_gene: .; abundance: .; CDR3nt: TGTGCCAGCAGCCAAGGAGGGCCTAGCTCCTATAATTCACCCCTCCACTTT; CDR3aa: CASSQGGPSSYNSPLHF
j_gene: TRBJ2-5; v_gene: TRBV18; d_gene: TRBD2; abundance: .; CDR3nt: TGTGCCAGCTCATCAGGGAGGGGTGAGACCCAGTACTTC; CDR3aa: CASSSGRGETQYF
j_gene: TRBJ1-3; v_gene: TRBV5-1; d_gene: .; abundance: .; CDR3nt: TGCGCCAGCAGCTTGGCCGGGGGAATGGATGGAAACACCATATATTTT; CDR3aa: CASSLAGGMDGNTIYF
j_gene: TRBJ2-5; v_gene: TRBV27; d_gene: TRBD2; abundance: once; CDR3nt: TGTGCCAGCATGTCACTAGCGGGAGGGCCAGTAGAGACCCAGTACTTC; CDR3aa: CASMSLAGGPVETQYF
j_gene: TRBJ2-5; v_gene: TRBV5-1; d_gene: .; abundance: .; CDR3nt: TGCGCCAGCAGCTTGACGGGGTGGACAGAGCAAGAGACCCAGTACTTC; CDR3aa: CASSLTGWTEQETQYF
j_gene: TRBJ1-5; v_gene: TRBV6-5; d_gene: TRBD1; abundance: few; CDR3nt: TGTGCCACCCAAGTAGGGACAGGGACGGGTCAGCCCCAGCATTTT; CDR3aa: CATQVGTGTGQPQHF
j_gene: TRBJ1-1; v_gene: TRBV11-3; d_gene: TRBD1; abundance: .; CDR3nt: TGTGCCAGCAGTCGACAGGGGGACCGCACTGAAGCTTTCTTT; CDR3aa: CASSRQGDRTEAFF
j_gene: TRBJ1-2; v_gene: TRBV6-2/TRBV6-3; d_gene: TRBD1; abundance: .; CDR3nt: TGTGCCAGCAGCTCCTGGGGACAGACGGGCCGGGGCTACACCTTC; CDR3aa: CASSSWGQTGRGYTF
j_gene: TRBJ2-7; v_gene: TRBV6-4; d_gene: TRBD1; abundance: .; CDR3nt: TGTGCCAGCAGCCTCGACAGGGGGGTCACCTACGAGCAGTACTTC; CDR3aa: CASSLDRGVTYEQYF
j_gene: TRBJ1-1; v_gene: TRBV27; d_gene: .; abundance: .; CDR3nt: TGTGCCAGCAGTTTAGCAGAGAACACTGAAGCTTTCTTT; CDR3aa: CASSLAENTEAFF
j_gene: TRBJ1-1; v_gene: TRBV6-5; d_gene: .; abundance: once; CDR3nt: TGTGCCAGCAGTACCCGGGAGGGAGGCACTGAAGCTTTCTTT; CDR3aa: CASSTREGGTEAFF
j_gene: TRBJ2-1; v_gene: TRBV4-2; d_gene: TRBD2; abundance: .; CDR3nt: TGTGCCAGCACCCAGGGACTAGCGGGAGTTAGCGAGCAGTTCTTC; CDR3aa: CASTQGLAGVSEQFF
j_gene: TRBJ2-7; v_gene: TRBV15; d_gene: .; abundance: .; CDR3nt: TGTGCCACCAGCAGAGATCAACAGGTATTCTACGAGCAGTACTTC; CDR3aa: CATSRDQQVFYEQYF
j_gene: TRBJ2-7; v_gene: TRBV27; d_gene: .; abundance: .; CDR3nt: TGTGCCAGCAGTTTTAGACTAGAGAGGGTGAGAGGGGTCTACGAGCAGTACTTC; CDR3aa: CASSFRLERVRGVYEQYF
j_gene: TRBJ2-1; v_gene: TRBV4-3; d_gene: TRBD2; abundance: .; CDR3nt: TGCGCCAGCAGCCAAGGGCTAGCGGGTTCCTACAATGAGCAGTTCTTC; CDR3aa: CASSQGLAGSYNEQFF
j_gene: TRBJ2-7; v_gene: TRBV30; d_gene: .; abundance: .; CDR3nt: TGTGCCTGGAGTGCAATCGGCTACGAGCAGTACTTC; CDR3aa: CAWSAIGYEQYF
j_gene: TRBJ2-2; v_gene: TRBV6-6; d_gene: .; abundance: .; CDR3nt: TGTGCCAGCAGTTACGGAGGGGGCAGTACCGGGGAGCTGTTTTTT; CDR3aa: CASSYGGGSTGELFF
j_gene: TRBJ2-7; v_gene: TRBV18; d_gene: TRBD1; abundance: .; CDR3nt: TGTGCCAGCGGGGACAGGGGTAACTACGAGCAGTACTTC; CDR3aa: CASGDRGNYEQYF
j_gene: TRBJ2-2; v_gene: TRBV5-1; d_gene: TRBD2; abundance: .; CDR3nt: TGCGCCAGCAGCCCTCGACTAGCGGGAGGGCCGACCGGGGAGCTGTTTTTT; CDR3aa: CASSPRLAGGPTGELFF
j_gene: TRBJ2-1; v_gene: TRBV11-2; d_gene: TRBD2; abundance: .; CDR3nt: TGTGCCAGCAGCTTAGGGACTAGCCAGGGTAATTACAATGAGCAGTTCTTC; CDR3aa: CASSLGTSQGNYNEQFF
j_gene: TRBJ2-2; v_gene: TRBV5-1; d_gene: TRBD2; abundance: .; CDR3nt: TGCGCCAGCAGCTTACTAGCGGGGACGAACACCGGGGAGCTGTTTTTT; CDR3aa: CASSLLAGTNTGELFF
j_gene: TRBJ1-2; v_gene: TRBV3-1/TRBV3-2; d_gene: .; abundance: .; CDR3nt: TGTGCCAGCAGCCAAGTGCCCGTAGGAGCCTATGGCTACACCTTC; CDR3aa: CASSQVPVGAYGYTF
j_gene: TRBJ1-4; v_gene: TRBV7-2; d_gene: .; abundance: .; CDR3nt: TGTGCCAGCAGCCCTATGACAATAAATGAAAAACTGTTTTTT; CDR3aa: CASSPMTINEKLFF
j_gene: TRBJ2-5; v_gene: TRBV19; d_gene: TRBD1; abundance: .; CDR3nt: TGTGCCACCACAGGGGGCCTTCAAGAGACCCAGTACTTC; CDR3aa: CATTGGLQETQYF
j_gene: TRBJ1-1; v_gene: TRBV7-9; d_gene: TRBD1; abundance: once; CDR3nt: TGTGCCAGCAGCCCCCAAACCGGGACAGGGGGGGCTTTCTTT; CDR3aa: CASSPQTGTGGAFF
j_gene: TRBJ2-7; v_gene: TRBV11-3; d_gene: TRBD2; abundance: .; CDR3nt: TGTGCCAGCAGCCTACTAGCGGTTTACGAGCAGTACTTC; CDR3aa: CASSLLAVYEQYF
j_gene: TRBJ1-1; v_gene: TRBV20-1; d_gene: .; abundance: .; CDR3nt: TGCAGTGCTAGTTTCCAGTGGAACACTGAAGCTTTCTTT; CDR3aa: CSASFQWNTEAFF
j_gene: TRBJ2-7; v_gene: TRBV12-3/TRBV12-4; d_gene: .; abundance: .; CDR3nt: TGTGCCAGCAGTACCGGGGGTTACGAGCAGTACTTC; CDR3aa: CASSTGGYEQYF
j_gene: TRBJ2-1; v_gene: TRBV5-4; d_gene: TRBD2; abundance: .; CDR3nt: TGTGCCAGTAGAACTAGCGGGAGGGCATATGAGCAGTTCTTC; CDR3aa: CASRTSGRAYEQFF
j_gene: TRBJ1-6; v_gene: TRBV7-9; d_gene: .; abundance: .; CDR3nt: TGTGCCAGCAGCTCCCTTACGACTGAGTATAATTCACCCCTCCACTTT; CDR3aa: CASSSLTTEYNSPLHF